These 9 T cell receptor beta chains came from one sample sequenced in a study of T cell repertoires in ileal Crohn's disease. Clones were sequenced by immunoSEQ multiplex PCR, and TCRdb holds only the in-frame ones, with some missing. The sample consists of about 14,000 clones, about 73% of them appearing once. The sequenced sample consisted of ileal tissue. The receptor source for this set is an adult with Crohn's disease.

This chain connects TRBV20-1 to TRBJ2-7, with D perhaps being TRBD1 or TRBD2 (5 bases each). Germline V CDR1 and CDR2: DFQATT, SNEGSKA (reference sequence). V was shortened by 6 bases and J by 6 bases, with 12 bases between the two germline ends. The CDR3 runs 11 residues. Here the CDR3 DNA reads TGCAGTGCGAACCGGGACCCCGAGCAGTACTTC. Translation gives CSANRDPEQYF.

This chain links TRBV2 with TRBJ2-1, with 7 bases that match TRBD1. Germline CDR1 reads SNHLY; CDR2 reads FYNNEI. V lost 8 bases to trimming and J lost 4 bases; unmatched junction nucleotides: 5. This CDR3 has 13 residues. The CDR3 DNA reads TGTGCCAGCCTTAGGGGGCCTTACAATGAGCAGTTCTTC. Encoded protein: CASLRGPYNEQFF.

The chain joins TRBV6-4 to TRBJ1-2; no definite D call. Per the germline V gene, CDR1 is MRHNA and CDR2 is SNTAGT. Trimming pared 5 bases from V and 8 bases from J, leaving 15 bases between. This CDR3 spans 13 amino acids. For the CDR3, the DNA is TGTGCCAGCAGTTACATCGGGGAAGGAGGCTACACCTTC. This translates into CASSYIGEGGYTF.

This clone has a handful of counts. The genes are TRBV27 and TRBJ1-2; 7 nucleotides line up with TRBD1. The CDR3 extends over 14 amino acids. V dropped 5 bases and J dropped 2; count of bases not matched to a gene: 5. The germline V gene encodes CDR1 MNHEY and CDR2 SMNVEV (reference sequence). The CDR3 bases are TGTGCCAGCAGTAGAAGGGGACAGAACTATGGCTACACCTTC. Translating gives CASSRRGQNYGYTF.

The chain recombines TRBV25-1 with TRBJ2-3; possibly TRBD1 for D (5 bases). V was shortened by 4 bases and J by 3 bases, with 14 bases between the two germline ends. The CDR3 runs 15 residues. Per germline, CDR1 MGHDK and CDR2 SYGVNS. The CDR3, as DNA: TGTGCCAGCAGTGGATCCCAGGGTGCTACAGATACGCAGTATTTT. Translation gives CASSGSQGATDTQYF.

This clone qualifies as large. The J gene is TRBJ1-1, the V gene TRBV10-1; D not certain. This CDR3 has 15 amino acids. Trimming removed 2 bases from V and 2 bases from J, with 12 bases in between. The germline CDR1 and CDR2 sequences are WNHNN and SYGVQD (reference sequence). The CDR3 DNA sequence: TGCGCCAGCAGTGAGCGGGCCGGGCCCAACACTGAAGCTTTCTTT. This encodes CASSERAGPNTEAFF.

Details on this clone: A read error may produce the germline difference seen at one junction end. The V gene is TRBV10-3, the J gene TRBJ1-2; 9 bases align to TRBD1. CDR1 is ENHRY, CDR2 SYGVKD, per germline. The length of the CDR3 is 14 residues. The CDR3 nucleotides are TGTGCCAGCAGTTACTCGGACAGGGGCTATGGCTACACCTTC. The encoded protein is CASSYSDRGYGYTF.

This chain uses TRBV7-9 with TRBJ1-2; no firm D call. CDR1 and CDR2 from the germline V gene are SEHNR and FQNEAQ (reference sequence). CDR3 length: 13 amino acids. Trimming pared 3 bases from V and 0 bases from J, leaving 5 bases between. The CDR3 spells CASSFSANYGYTF. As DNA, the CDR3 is TGTGCCAGCAGCTTTTCCGCTAACTATGGCTACACCTTC. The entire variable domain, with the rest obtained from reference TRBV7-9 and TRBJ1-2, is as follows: DTGVSQNPRHKITKRGQNVTFRCDPISEHNRLYWYRQTLGQGPEFLTYFQNEAQLEKSRLLSDRFSAERPKGSFSTLEIQRTEQGDSAMYLCASSFSANYGYTFGSGTRLTVV.

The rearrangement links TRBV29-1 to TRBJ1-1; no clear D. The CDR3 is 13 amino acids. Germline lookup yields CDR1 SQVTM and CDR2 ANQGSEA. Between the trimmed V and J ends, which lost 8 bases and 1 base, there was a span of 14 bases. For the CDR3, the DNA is TGCAGCAGCCACGTCACATCGAACACTGAAGCTTTCTTT. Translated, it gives CSSHVTSNTEAFF. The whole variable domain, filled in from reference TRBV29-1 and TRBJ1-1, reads SAVISQKPSRDICQRGTSLTIQCQVDSQVTMMFWYRQQPGQSLTLIATANQGSEATYESGFVIDKFPISRPNLTFSTLTVSNMSPEDSSIYLCSSHVTSNTEAFFGQGTRLTVV.